Following are 28 T cell receptor beta chains from one sample sequenced in a study of blood T cell repertoires in COVID-19. Sequenced by immunoSEQ multiplex PCR; TCRdb stores in-frame clones only, minus some. The table records about 57,000 clones, about 81% of them present only once. The material sequenced was peripheral blood. The receptor set was obtained from a woman aged 55-70 years with acute or convalescent COVID-19.

This clone appeared once. This chain links TRBV7-8 with TRBJ1-1; no reliable D call. The CDR3 is 14 amino acids. Trimming stripped 5 bases from V and 1 base from J, with 11 bases between. Germline V gives CDR1 SGHVS, CDR2 FQNEAQ. CDR3 residues: CASSLGGSNTEAFF. CDR3 nucleotide sequence: TGTGCCAGCAGCCTAGGCGGCTCGAACACTGAAGCTTTCTTT.

This rearrangement joins TRBV10-2 to TRBJ2-5; D is unresolved. CDR3 length: 12 residues. Deletions cut 0 bases from V and 5 bases from J, with 4 bases between. CDR1 is WSHSY and CDR2 is SAAADI in the germline V gene. CDR3 nucleotide sequence: TGCGCCAGCAGTGAGTCGAGGGAGACCCAGTACTTC. Its protein product is CASSESRETQYF.

This rearrangement joins TRBV7-2 to TRBJ1-2, with 8 bases that match TRBD1. The CDR3 runs to 14 residues. V was clipped by 1 base and J by 8 bases; unmatched bases: 6. Germline V gene sequence: CDR1 SGHTA, CDR2 FQGNSA. In nucleotides, the CDR3 is TGTGCCAGCAGCTTAGTCCAGGGGGCGCAAGGCTACACCTTC. It encodes CASSLVQGAQGYTF. Combining the CDR3 with reference TRBV7-2 and TRBJ1-2 gives the whole variable domain GAGVSQSPSNKVTEKGKDVELRCDPISGHTALYWYRQSLGQGLEFLIYFQGNSAPDKSGLPSDRFSAERTGGSVSTLTIQRTQQEDSAVYLCASSLVQGAQGYTFGSGTRLTVV.

The chain couples TRBV6-6 to TRBJ1-5; D is unclear. Trimming took off 0 bases at V and 11 bases at J, with 11 bases between the two ends. The CDR3 runs 13 residues. Germline V gives CDR1 MNHNY, CDR2 SVGAGI (reference sequence). The CDR3 coding sequence is TGTGCCAGCAGTTACTCGAGTACTATGTCCCAGCATTTT. Translated: CASSYSSTMSQHF.

V usage is TRBV5-4 and J usage is TRBJ1-5, with D tentatively TRBD1 (6 bases). Germline V CDR1 and CDR2: SGHNT, YYREEE (reference sequence). The CDR3 contains 13 residues. Trimming left V 2 bases short and J 6 bases short, with 9 bases between. The CDR3 DNA is TGTGCCAGCAGCTTACAGGGTGCTCAGCCCCAGCATTTT. Translation: CASSLQGAQPQHF.

The chain couples TRBV19 to TRBJ1-6; tentative D call: TRBD1 (5 bases). The germline CDR1 and CDR2 sequences are LNHDA and SQIVND (reference sequence). V was pared by 3 bases and J by 4 bases, with 10 bases between. This CDR3 contains 15 residues. The CDR3 loop reads CASSIGTGYNSPLHF. The CDR3 region has the DNA TGTGCCAGTAGTATTGGGACTGGGTATAATTCACCCCTCCACTTT. Combining the CDR3 with reference TRBV19 and TRBJ1-6 gives the whole variable domain DGGITQSPKYLFRKEGQNVTLSCEQNLNHDAMYWYRQDPGQGLRLIYYSQIVNDFQKGDIAEGYSVSREKKESFPLTVTSAQKNPTAFYLCASSIGTGYNSPLHFGNGTRLTVT.

The chain has TRBV25-1 and TRBJ1-6; 8 positions agree with TRBD1. Germline loops: CDR1 MGHDK, CDR2 SYGVNS. The CDR3 consists of 15 residues. The ends lost 3 bases at V and 10 bases at J; junction bases unmatched: 8. The CDR3 bases are TGTGCCAGCAGTGACCCTGGACAGGGCGGATCACCCCTCCACTTT. Amino acid sequence: CASSDPGQGGSPLHF.

The CDR3 loop is CASSLGQGINQPQHF. The CDR3 DNA reads as TGTGCCAGCAGCTTGGGTCAGGGAATCAATCAGCCCCAGCATTTT. V gene TRBV5-6 combines with J gene TRBJ1-5; maybe TRBD1 (5 bases). This CDR3 has 15 residues. Germline CDR1 reads SGHDT; CDR2 reads YYEEEE. The germline V and J ends were trimmed by 0 bases and 3 bases, with 10 bases remaining between them.

Only one count was recorded for this clone. The genes are TRBV7-6 and TRBJ2-3; maybe TRBD2 (6 bases). Germline V gene lookup returns CDR1 SGHVS and CDR2 FNYEAQ. Trimming took off 6 bases at V and 0 bases at J, with 13 bases between the two ends. The CDR3 length is 15 residues. For the CDR3, the DNA is TGTGCCAGCAGTCGGGGGAGCTACAGCACAGATACGCAGTATTTT. Residues: CASSRGSYSTDTQYF. The full variable domain, completed using reference TRBV7-6 and TRBJ2-3, is GAGVSQSPRYKVTKRGQDVALRCDPISGHVSLYWYRQALGQGPEFLTYFNYEAQQDKSGLPNDRFSAERPEGSISTLTIQRTEQRDSAMYRCASSRGSYSTDTQYFGPGTRLTVL.

The rearrangement uses TRBV7-2 and TRBJ1-1; D gene ambiguous. Germline CDR1 and CDR2: SGHTA and FQGNSA. The CDR3 runs to 15 residues. Trimming stripped 5 bases from V and 6 bases from J, with 19 bases between. In nucleotides, the CDR3 is TGTGCCAGCAGCCCCCACCTGTTACCGGGATCTGAAGCTTTCTTT. Protein: CASSPHLLPGSEAFF.

This clone was seen a single time. The V call is TRBV7-9, the J call TRBJ1-4, with 9 bases identical to TRBD1. From germline, CDR1 is SEHNR and CDR2 FQNEAQ (reference sequence). The CDR3 is made up of 14 amino acids. V trimming: 4 bases; J trimming: 5 bases; junction bases outside the gene matches: 2. CDR3 sequence (DNA): TGTGCCAGCAGCTCCGGGACAGGGAATGAAAAACTGTTTTTT. Its translation: CASSSGTGNEKLFF.

This chain links TRBV7-9 with TRBJ1-2; D is uncertain. Germline-derived CDR1 and CDR2 are SEHNR and FQNEAQ (reference sequence). The length of the CDR3 is 14 residues. The V end was cut by 6 bases, the J end by 8 bases, with 19 bases between. In nucleotides, the CDR3 is TGTGCCAGCAGTCCCCCGACCTGGGAGGGCGGCTACACCTTC. It codes for CASSPPTWEGGYTF. The entire variable domain, with the rest obtained from reference TRBV7-9 and TRBJ1-2, is as follows: DTGVSQNPRHKITKRGQNVTFRCDPISEHNRLYWYRQTLGQGPEFLTYFQNEAQLEKSRLLSDRFSAERPKGSFSTLEIQRTEQGDSAMYLCASSPPTWEGGYTFGSGTRLTVV.

As for this clone: At one boundary the junction diverges from the germline segment, which might be a read error. This rearrangement joins TRBV7-3 to TRBJ2-1; D may be TRBD1 (6 bases). Germline V gene lookup returns CDR1 SGHTA and CDR2 FQGTGA. The CDR3 loop spans 13 amino acids. This CDR3 reads CASSLTTQGEQFF. CDR3 bases: TGTGCCAGCAGCCTAACCACCCAGGGGGAGCAGTTCTTC.

This sequence joins TRBV10-1 and TRBJ2-2; 9 bases align to TRBD1. Germline V gene lookup returns CDR1 WNHNN and CDR2 SYGVQD (reference sequence). J lost 0 bases, V lost 4 bases, and 15 bases had no gene match. CDR3 length equals 20 residues. The CDR3 DNA reads as TGCGCCAGCAGTGCCATCGTAAAACAGGGGGCAGGCGCGAACACCGGGGAGCTGTTTTTT. Its protein is CASSAIVKQGAGANTGELFF.

The chain joins TRBV3-1 (or the pseudogene TRBV3-2) to TRBJ1-4; D remains ambiguous. Germline values: CDR1 LGHDT, CDR2 YNNKEL (reference sequence). The CDR3 is made up of 13 amino acids. V lost 1 base and J 9 bases, leaving 9 bases between the germline ends. In DNA, the CDR3 is TGTGCCAGCAGCCAAGTGAGGGATCAAAAACTGTTTTTT. It yields the protein CASSQVRDQKLFF.

The rearrangement links TRBV5-1 to TRBJ1-2; no clear D. Germline V CDR1 and CDR2: SGHRS, YFSETQ. V dropped 4 bases and J dropped 8 bases, with 15 bases sitting between them. CDR3 length: 13 residues. The DNA for the CDR3 is TGCGCCAGCAGCCCCATAGCCGGCCAGGGCTACACCTTC. This translates into CASSPIAGQGYTF. The full variable domain, its missing parts supplied by reference TRBV5-1 and TRBJ1-2, is KAGVTQTPRYLIKTRGQQVTLSCSPISGHRSVSWYQQTPGQGLQFLFEYFSETQRNKGNFPGRFSGRQFSNSRSEMNVSTLELGDSALYLCASSPIAGQGYTFGSGTRLTVV.

The rearrangement links TRBV21-1 to TRBJ2-3; TRBD1, as called in the table, went unchecked against the DNA. TRBV21-1 is tagged as a pseudogene. The CDR3 loop spans 15 amino acids. CDR3 residues: CASSFQTGSPDTQYF. CDR3 nucleotides: TGTGCCAGCAGCTTCCAGACAGGGTCCCCAGATACGCAGTATTTT.

The rearrangement links TRBV5-1 to TRBJ1-4; TRBD1 matches 8 bases. The V segment lost 4 bases and the J segment 8 bases; nucleotides outside the gene matches: 10. CDR3 length: 15 residues. Germline CDR1 reads SGHRS; CDR2 reads YFSETQ. The CDR3 bases are TGCGCCAGCAGCCCAGGACAGGGCTGGGAAGAAAAACTGTTTTTT. Translation: CASSPGQGWEEKLFF. Filled out from reference TRBV5-1 and TRBJ1-4, the complete variable domain reads KAGVTQTPRYLIKTRGQQVTLSCSPISGHRSVSWYQQTPGQGLQFLFEYFSETQRNKGNFPGRFSGRQFSNSRSEMNVSTLELGDSALYLCASSPGQGWEEKLFFGSGTQLSVL.

This clone was found a few times. This chain links TRBV7-9 with TRBJ1-4; D is possibly TRBD1 (5 bases). The CDR3 consists of 15 residues. Germline CDR1 SEHNR, CDR2 FQNEAQ (reference sequence). The ends were cut back, 2 bases at V and 7 bases at J, with 14 bases in the middle. CDR3 residues: CASSLFGGAGEKLFF. In DNA form, the CDR3 reads TGTGCCAGCAGCTTATTTGGCGGGGCGGGTGAAAAACTGTTTTTT. The whole variable domain, remainder taken from reference TRBV7-9 and TRBJ1-4, is DTGVSQNPRHKITKRGQNVTFRCDPISEHNRLYWYRQTLGQGPEFLTYFQNEAQLEKSRLLSDRFSAERPKGSFSTLEIQRTEQGDSAMYLCASSLFGGAGEKLFFGSGTQLSVL.

This chain joins TRBV19 and TRBJ1-5; possibly TRBD1 for D (5 bases). Between the trimmed V and J ends, which lost 7 bases and 6 bases, there was a span of 16 bases. Germline loops: CDR1 LNHDA, CDR2 SQIVND (reference sequence). CDR3 length equals 14 residues. The CDR3 DNA sequence: TGTGCCAGTACCCTGGGGAGGGGAGGTCAGCCCCAGCATTTT. Translation: CASTLGRGGQPQHF.

The V call is TRBV18, the J call TRBJ1-6, with 8 nucleotides matching TRBD1. CDR1 KGHSH and CDR2 LQKENI come from the germline V gene. The CDR3 sequence is 15 residues long. The J segment lost 9 bases and the V segment lost 5 bases, leaving 9 bases of the junction unmatched. This CDR3 is CASSTGQGLGSPLHF. CDR3 DNA: TGTGCCAGCTCAACCGGACAGGGTTTGGGTTCACCCCTCCACTTT.

This rearrangement joins TRBV7-9 to TRBJ1-6; a possible D gene is TRBD1 (5 bases). CDR3 length: 16 residues. The germline V and J ends were trimmed by 2 bases and 5 bases, with 13 bases remaining between them. Germline V gene data show CDR1 as SEHNR and CDR2 as FQNEAQ (reference sequence). The CDR3 is CASSLRTPLNNSPLHF. CDR3 DNA: TGTGCCAGCAGCTTACGGACACCACTTAATAATTCACCCCTCCACTTT.

The rearrangement joins TRBV5-8 to TRBJ2-2, with no clear D. Germline-derived CDR1 and CDR2 are SGHTS and YDEGEE. This CDR3 spans 16 amino acids. Trimming pared 2 bases from V and 4 bases from J, leaving 15 bases between. Here the CDR3 reads CASSFFPIVSTGELFF. The CDR3 DNA is TGTGCCAGCAGCTTTTTCCCGATAGTGAGCACCGGGGAGCTGTTTTTT.

This clone has a handful of counts. The rearrangement joins TRBV7-2 to TRBJ2-7; the D is unclear. Germline assignment: CDR1 SGHTA and CDR2 FQGNSA. V gave up 7 bases and J gave up 2 bases, with 18 bases separating them. This CDR3 contains 15 residues. CDR3 nucleotides: TGTGCCAGCACAACACGAGGATCCTCTCCCTACGAGCAGTACTTC. Translated, it gives CASTTRGSSPYEQYF.

Concerning this clone itself: Distinct nucleotide sequences in the sample also encode this CDR3. This chain uses TRBV6-5 with TRBJ2-7, with 7 bases lining up with TRBD1. J lost 2 bases, V lost 6 bases, and 7 bases had no gene match. The CDR3 is made up of 14 amino acids. Germline lookup yields CDR1 MNHEY and CDR2 SVGAGI. The CDR3 loop is CASSRQGSTYEQYF. The CDR3, as DNA: TGTGCCAGCAGCAGACAGGGTTCCACCTACGAGCAGTACTTC.

The rearrangement uses TRBV18 and TRBJ1-6; D may be TRBD1 (5 bases). The V gene lost 3 bases and the J gene lost 0 bases, with 15 bases spanning the gap. There are 18 residues in the CDR3. Germline lookup yields CDR1 KGHSH and CDR2 LQKENI. Here the CDR3 DNA reads TGTGCCAGCTCACCGCACATCCAGGGCAGCTCCTATAATTCACCCCTCCACTTT. Protein: CASSPHIQGSSYNSPLHF.

The chain couples TRBV4-1 to TRBJ2-2; TRBD2 matches at 7 bases. V dropped 0 bases and J dropped 6; count of bases not matched to a gene: 1. The germline CDR1 and CDR2 sequences are MGHRA and YSYEKL. The CDR3 totals 14 residues. In DNA, the CDR3 is TGCGCCAGCAGCCAAGATGGGAGGGCCGGGGAGCTGTTTTTT. It specifies CASSQDGRAGELFF.

J is TRBJ1-4 and V is TRBV19; 11 nucleotides match TRBD1. Trimming cost V 5 bases and J 7 bases; bases outside gene matches: 6. CDR3 length equals 15 residues. Germline assignment: CDR1 LNHDA and CDR2 SQIVND (reference sequence). The CDR3 region is CASSRPGTGGEKLFF. CDR3 sequence (DNA): TGTGCCAGTAGTCGACCGGGGACAGGGGGTGAAAAACTGTTTTTT.